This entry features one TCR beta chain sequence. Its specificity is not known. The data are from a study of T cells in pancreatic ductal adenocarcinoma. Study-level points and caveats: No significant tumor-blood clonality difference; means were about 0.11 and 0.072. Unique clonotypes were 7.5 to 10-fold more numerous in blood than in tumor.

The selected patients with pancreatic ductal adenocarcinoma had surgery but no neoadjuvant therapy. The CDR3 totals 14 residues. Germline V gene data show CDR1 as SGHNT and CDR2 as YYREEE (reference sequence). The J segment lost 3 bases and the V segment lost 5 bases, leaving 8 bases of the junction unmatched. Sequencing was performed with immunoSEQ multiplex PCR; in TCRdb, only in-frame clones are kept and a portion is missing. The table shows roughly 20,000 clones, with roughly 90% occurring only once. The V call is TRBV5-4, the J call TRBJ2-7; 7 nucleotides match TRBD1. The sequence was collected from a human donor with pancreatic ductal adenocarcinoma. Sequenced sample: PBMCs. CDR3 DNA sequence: TGTGCCAGCAGACTGGACAGGAGTAGCTACGAGCAGTACTTC. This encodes CASRLDRSSYEQYF.